This TCR beta chain appears in the sequencing data of a study of blood T cell repertoires in COVID-19. Study details: PBMCs, B-cell-depleted T cells, or T cells provided the cDNA or gDNA that made up the material.

Sequenced by immunoSEQ multiplex PCR; TCRdb stores in-frame clones only, minus some. The sample lists some 240,000 clones; roughly 80% were seen once. The receptor was isolated from a woman in her sixties with active or convalescent COVID-19. Material for sequencing was peripheral blood.

This chain's CDR3 is CASRAEYGEDTQYF. DNA of the CDR3: TGTGCCAGCAGGGCGGAGTACGGGGAAGATACGCAGTATTTT. The chain couples TRBV6-5 to TRBJ2-3, with D possibly matching TRBD2 (5 bases). V dropped 6 bases and J dropped 5 bases, with 15 bases sitting between them. The CDR3 consists of 14 residues. Germline V gene data show CDR1 as MNHEY and CDR2 as SVGAGI.